This T cell receptor (beta chain) came from a study of blood T cell repertoires in COVID-19 (dated by TCRdb to 2020 to 2022). Notes on the research overall: Collaborator samples came from the United States, Italy and Spain and covered acute and convalescent phases of COVID-19. The prospective study material was composed of cDNA or gDNA derived from T cells, B-cell-depleted T cells, or PBMCs. The dataset comprised deeply sampled blood TCRbeta repertoires from subjects exposed to, actively infected with, or recovered from COVID-19. The repertoires were released in a freely available public database intended as a resource for research on the immune response to SARS-CoV-2. Samples were obtained from the ongoing ImmuneRACE study (first 160 participants) and from over a thousand subjects provided by 6 global collaborators. The sample metadata nearly always contained a de-identified subject ID, COVID-19 status, age in years and sex. Where available, HLA class I and class II types were obtained from metadata supplied by the sample provider rather than from assay-based typing.

TCRbeta CDR3 regions were amplified from genomic DNA by means of the immunoSEQ Assay, a bias-controlled multiplex PCR. As for the authors' bioinformatics: Within the assay, amplification of reference gene primers was used to estimate how many nucleated cells each sample contained. To quantify the absolute abundance of each unique TCRbeta CDR3 rearrangement, sequence reads were collapsed and filtered. For each sample, productive Simpson clonality was calculated as the square root of Simpson's diversity index over productive rearrangements. Not all clones reach the TCRdb copy of this immuneACCESS table, which keeps in-frame sequences only. Checked studies attribute under half of the gap to unresolved V genes and leave the rest unexplained. The DNA gave D and trimming, while V, J and clone size come from that table. The sample profile shows around 140,000 clones; 88% of them were found once. The leading ten clones occupy approximately 2.5% of the sample.

One collaborating source in Seattle enrolled patients during active infection and followed them longitudinally through the course of disease. Each collaborating institution followed its own protocols to collect whole blood in K2EDTA tubes. For TCRbeta analysis, collaborator samples were shipped as frozen whole blood, as isolated PBMCs, or as DNA extracted from either sample type. Germline trimming: 4 bases from V, 2 bases from J; junction bases outside gene matches: 6. Including cysteine and phenylalanine, the CDR3 has 15 amino acids. Only CDR3 DNA remains: 45 bases, in frame from the first base. The germline V gene gives CDR1 as MGHRA and CDR2 as YSYEKL. A note on this clone: No antigen is known for it. Qualities for individual bases were not recorded, and no much larger clone is one base off.

Study-level results and caveats: How much clinical and demographic metadata was included differed by source and by participant, and the metadata was provided uncurated.

This chain is built from TRBV4-1 and TRBJ2-3; 7 junctional bases match TRBD1. Sequenced input: peripheral blood. This clonotype originated in a human donor with COVID-19, enrolled during active disease. The donor label of this sample is uncertain. This receptor carries the CDR3 CASSPRDSYTDTQYF. The DNA sequence is given as TGCGCCAGCAGCCCCCGGGACAGCTACACAGATACGCAGTATTTT.